These T cell receptor beta chains were read from a single sample in a study of shared clonotypes between healthy human individuals. The protocol was immunoSEQ multiplex PCR, while the TCRdb copy is restricted to in-frame clones and leaves out a portion. This sample yields more than 2,000,000 clones, of which approximately 95% are seen a single time; approximately 0.4% belongs to the top ten. The specimen sequenced was naive CD4+ T cells from PBMCs. These receptors came from a man between 18 and 35 years old in good health. Some clones in this sample may be carry-over from other donors' samples. Both conserved end residues are part of each CDR3. A D gene is named only where the DNA matches it firmly.

D,J,length,V,CDR3
-,TRBJ2-2,17,TRBV7-2,CASSLAVRPRNTGELFF
-,TRBJ1-1,13,TRBV7-9,CASSLAQYHEAFF
TRBD2,TRBJ2-5,14,TRBV30,CAWSRGLAEETQYF
-,TRBJ1-5,15,TRBV7-8,CASSIQGHSNQPQHF
-,TRBJ2-2,16,TRBV18,CASSPIRELSAGELFF
-,TRBJ1-1,13,TRBV7-9,CASSTGTQTEAFF
-,TRBJ1-3,14,TRBV5-6,CASSPDISGNTIYF
-,TRBJ1-4,14,TRBV9,CASSVAGDGEKLFF
-,TRBJ1-2,12,TRBV5-1,CASSLRGDGYTF
-,TRBJ1-4,16,TRBV5-1,CASSLALSGQGRELFF
-,TRBJ2-3,15,TRBV9,CASSGLSPGTDTQYF
-,TRBJ1-1,13,TRBV30,CAWSAGGSTEAFF
-,TRBJ2-2,14,TRBV19,CASKKQQNTGELFF
TRBD2,TRBJ2-2,15,TRBV19,CASRRLAGLTGELFF
TRBD2,TRBJ2-1,16,TRBV9,CASSVAGRAGLDEQFF
-,TRBJ2-3,15,TRBV5-6,CASSLGWGPTDTQYF
-,TRBJ2-7,17,TRBV27,CASSIHYGRTTLYEQYF
TRBD1,TRBJ2-5,15,TRBV2,CASSWGRGNQETQYF
-,TRBJ2-7,13,TRBV6-1,CASSEIPAYEQYF
-,TRBJ2-1,18,TRBV27,CATQKHVRGLPSYNEQFF
TRBD1,TRBJ1-2,14,TRBV2,CASNSGTGNYGYTF
-,TRBJ1-3,14,TRBV6-1,CASIFPGRGNTIYF
-,TRBJ2-7,14,TRBV2,CASSYGGTAGEQYF
TRBD2,TRBJ2-3,14,TRBV29-1,CSVGAGGPIDTQYF
TRBD2,TRBJ2-3,17,TRBV27,CASSFSRTSGSTDTQYF
-,TRBJ2-7,15,TRBV6-5,CASRGPGVLGNEQYF
TRBD2,TRBJ2-7,15,TRBV4-1,CASSGQTSGRYEQYF
TRBD1,TRBJ2-4,18,TRBV18,CASSPRLTGQLAKNIQYF
-,TRBJ2-5,14,TRBV30,CAWSPRGVWETQYF
-,TRBJ1-5,13,TRBV5-4,CASSLDSSQPQHF
-,TRBJ2-3,13,TRBV14,CASSQAGRHTQYF
-,TRBJ1-4,15,TRBV5-4,CASSAFPGANEKLFF
-,TRBJ2-1,13,TRBV7-9,CASSFYLGGEQFF
-,TRBJ2-4,12,TRBV29-1,CSVDQGGNIQYF
-,TRBJ2-3,17,TRBV4-1,CASSQSGLGSYPDTQYF
TRBD1,TRBJ1-4,15,TRBV28,CASSFRGQFNEKLFF
-,TRBJ2-7,16,TRBV5-1,CASSPGAAGSGYEQYF
-,TRBJ1-2,11,TRBV6-5,CASSDSYGYTF
-,TRBJ2-3,15,TRBV7-9,CASSAGTGATDTQYF
TRBD2,TRBJ2-7,14,TRBV19,CASSRTSGSYEQYF
TRBD1,TRBJ2-3,17,TRBV4-1,CASSQVTLGGGTDTQYF
-,TRBJ2-2,17,TRBV2,CASSVTRRISNTGELFF
-,TRBJ2-3,13,TRBV15,CATSRDRAGTQYF
-,TRBJ2-3,18,TRBV4-2,CASSQAIWTTASTDTQYF
-,TRBJ2-2,15,TRBV10-3,CAIRVRDTNTGELFF
-,TRBJ2-6,17,TRBV7-9,CASSLAFTGTGANVLTF
-,TRBJ2-1,15,TRBV9,CASSERTALKGEQFF
TRBD1,TRBJ1-3,15,TRBV9,CASTTTGQGGNTIYF
-,TRBJ1-1,14,TRBV19,CASSLADISTEAFF
TRBD2,TRBJ2-7,16,TRBV18,CASSPSRDGLGGEQYF
-,TRBJ2-7,16,TRBV7-9,CASSLGIGALTYEQYF
-,TRBJ1-3,15,TRBV7-9,CASTGGWTGGNTIYF